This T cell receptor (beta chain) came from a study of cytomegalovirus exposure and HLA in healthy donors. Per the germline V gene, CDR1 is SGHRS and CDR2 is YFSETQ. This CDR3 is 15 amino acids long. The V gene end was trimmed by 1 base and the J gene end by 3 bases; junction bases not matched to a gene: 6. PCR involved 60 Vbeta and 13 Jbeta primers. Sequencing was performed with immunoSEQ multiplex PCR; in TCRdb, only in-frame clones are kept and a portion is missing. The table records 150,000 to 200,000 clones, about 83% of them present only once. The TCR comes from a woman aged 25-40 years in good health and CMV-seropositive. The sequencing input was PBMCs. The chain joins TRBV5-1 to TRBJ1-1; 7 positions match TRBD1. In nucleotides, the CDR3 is TGCGCCAGCAGCTTGAGGTCTACAGGGGACACTGAAGCTTTCTTT. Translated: CASSLRSTGDTEAFF.